The 32 T cell receptor beta chains presented below share a single source sample, sequenced in a study of cytotoxic CD8 clonotypes in ibrutinib-treated CLL. The repertoire was sequenced with immunoSEQ multiplex PCR; TCRdb's copy has only in-frame clones and lacks some. This repertoire shows 190,000 or so clones, about two thirds found once; its top ten account for under 15%. The material sequenced was PBMCs, taken after 24 months of ibrutinib treatment. The receptors were gathered from a human donor with chronic lymphocytic leukemia.

The rearrangement links TRBV9 to TRBJ2-3; 14 positions match TRBD2. Germline assignment: CDR1 SGDLS and CDR2 YYNGEE. The CDR3 is made up of 16 amino acids. The V segment lost 0 bases and the J segment 6 bases; nucleotides outside the gene matches: 3. CDR3 residues: CASSVGTSGRSDTQYF. In nucleotides, the CDR3 is TGTGCCAGCAGCGTAGGGACTAGCGGGAGGTCTGATACGCAGTATTTT.

The rearrangement uses TRBV7-9 and TRBJ2-3; D possibly corresponds to TRBD2 (6 bases). The CDR3 is 13 amino acids. The germline V gene has CDR1 SEHNR and CDR2 FQNEAQ (reference sequence). Trimming pared 5 bases from V and 14 bases from J, leaving 20 bases between. This CDR3 reads CASSPGTAPGGYF. CDR3 DNA sequence: TGTGCCAGCAGCCCGGGGACTGCTCCTGGAGGGTATTTT.

V usage is TRBV6-1 and J usage is TRBJ1-5; D ambiguous. The CDR3 has 14 amino acids. V was clipped by 3 bases and J by 3 bases, with 9 bases between them. Germline V gene data show CDR1 as MNHNS and CDR2 as SASEGT. CDR3 DNA sequence: TGTGCCAGCAGTGAGGAGCAGAACAATCAGCCCCAGCATTTT. Translated, it gives CASSEEQNNQPQHF.

This clone was seen only a few times. An end of the junction does not agree with germline; a read error may underlie this. The chain is built from TRBV20-1 and TRBJ2-1; the D is unclear. Looked up from germline, CDR1 is DFQATT and CDR2 is SNEGSKA (reference sequence). This CDR3 is built from 8 residues. The chain's CDR3 is CSARTHLF. The DNA for the CDR3 is TGCAGTGCTAGAACCCACCTCTTC.

The chain carries TRBV19 and TRBJ1-2; D remains ambiguous. Germline V CDR1 and CDR2: LNHDA, SQIVND (reference sequence). The V and J ends lost 4 bases and 2 bases respectively, with 11 bases between them. The CDR3 is made up of 14 amino acids. The CDR3 nucleotides are TGTGCCAGTAGTACCAATACAGAGAACTATGGCTACACCTTC. Its translation is CASSTNTENYGYTF.

This chain links TRBV5-4 with TRBJ2-1, with 7 bases that match TRBD2. Germline values: CDR1 SGHNT, CDR2 YYREEE (reference sequence). The CDR3 is made up of 16 amino acids. Trimming took 3 bases from V and 1 from J; bases not matched to a gene: 7. The DNA of the CDR3 is TGTGCCAGCAGCTCCCCAGCTAGCGGATCCTACAATGAGCAGTTCTTC. Protein sequence: CASSSPASGSYNEQFF.

This rearrangement joins TRBV5-4 to TRBJ1-2; TRBD1 matches at 7 bases. CDR1 and CDR2 from the germline V gene are SGHNT and YYREEE (reference sequence). The CDR3 is 16 residues long. The V and J ends lost 2 bases and 3 bases, in that order; junction bases with no gene match: 10. The CDR3 protein is CASSLKYRGYDYGYTF. The CDR3, as DNA: TGTGCCAGCAGCTTAAAGTACAGGGGATACGACTATGGCTACACCTTC.

CDR3 DNA: TGTGCCAGCAAGATGGGACCGGGAGATACGCAGTATTTT. It yields the protein CASKMGPGDTQYF. This chain connects TRBV25-1 to TRBJ2-3, with D perhaps matching TRBD1 or TRBD2 (5 bases each). The CDR3 contains 13 residues. Looked up from germline, CDR1 is MGHDK and CDR2 is SYGVNS. V lost 7 bases and J lost 5, with 13 bases in between.

The J gene is TRBJ1-2, the V gene TRBV5-1; D call uncertain. Trimming pared 0 bases from V and 5 bases from J, leaving 11 bases between. The CDR3 length is 14 residues. CDR1 and CDR2 from the germline V gene are SGHRS and YFSETQ. CDR3 protein: CASSLELGVYGYTF. The CDR3 DNA is TGCGCCAGCAGCTTGGAGTTAGGTGTATATGGCTACACCTTC.

The chain is built from TRBV7-2 and TRBJ1-1; no clear D gene. The germline V gene has CDR1 SGHTA and CDR2 FQGNSA. The CDR3 has 12 residues. Trimming stripped 5 bases from V and 11 bases from J, with 15 bases between. CDR3 sequence (DNA): TGTGCCAGCAGCCCAATGGTTAGGGCTGCTTTCTTT. Protein product: CASSPMVRAAFF.

The J gene is TRBJ2-2, the V gene TRBV5-1, with TRBD2 matching 8 bases. V lost 2 bases to trimming and J lost 2 bases; unmatched junction nucleotides: 11. From germline, CDR1 is SGHRS and CDR2 YFSETQ. The length of the CDR3 is 18 residues. CDR3 DNA sequence: TGCGCCAGCAGCTTCCAGCGGGGGTCCTTTCCTAACACCGGGGAGCTGTTTTTT. Translated: CASSFQRGSFPNTGELFF.

The chain is built from TRBV4-3 and TRBJ1-1, with D possibly matching TRBD1 (5 bases). Trimming took 5 bases from V and 2 from J, leaving 12 bases between them. The germline V gene has CDR1 LGHNA and CDR2 YSLEER. The length of the CDR3 is 14 residues. CDR3 nucleotide sequence: TGCGCCAGCAGCAGACAGACCGGAAACACTGAAGCTTTCTTT. This encodes CASSRQTGNTEAFF.

This clone was seen a single time. CDR3: CSLYTGTKAFF. The DNA of the CDR3 is TGCAGCCTGTACACCGGGACAAAAGCTTTCTTT. This chain uses TRBV29-1 with TRBJ1-1; D possibly corresponds to TRBD1 (6 bases). This CDR3 is 11 amino acids long. Trimming stripped 8 bases from V and 9 bases from J, with 16 bases between. Germline CDR1 is SQVTM and CDR2 is ANQGSEA.

The gene calls are TRBV7-9 and TRBJ2-6, with D unresolved. CDR3 length: 15 residues. The germline gives CDR1 SEHNR, CDR2 FQNEAQ (reference sequence). Trimming left V 5 bases short and J 0 bases short, with 8 bases between. The DNA for the CDR3 is TGTGCCAGCAGCCCCAGACTCTCTGGGGCCAACGTCCTGACTTTC. This encodes CASSPRLSGANVLTF.

V and J are TRBV15 and TRBJ1-2, with D perhaps matching TRBD1 (5 bases). V was pared by 0 bases and J by 5 bases, with 7 bases between. The CDR3 extends over 13 amino acids. The germline V gene has CDR1 LNHNV and CDR2 YYDKDF (reference sequence). The CDR3 loop is CATSRDRAYGYTF. CDR3 nucleotides: TGTGCCACCAGCAGAGACAGGGCGTATGGCTACACCTTC.

The rearrangement joins TRBV18 to TRBJ2-7, with D unresolved. The CDR3 is 14 residues long. Trimming pared 3 bases from V and 0 bases from J, leaving 9 bases between. Germline values: CDR1 KGHSH, CDR2 LQKENI. The CDR3: CASSPTVSSYEQYF. The CDR3 nucleotides read TGTGCCAGCTCACCCACTGTGAGCTCCTACGAGCAGTACTTC.

This chain joins TRBV27 and TRBJ2-7; no reliable D call. This CDR3 is 13 amino acids long. Trimming stripped 8 bases from V and 3 bases from J, with 14 bases between. The germline gives CDR1 MNHEY, CDR2 SMNVEV (reference sequence). CDR3: CASGEGLVYEQYF. CDR3 DNA: TGTGCCAGCGGTGAAGGGCTCGTCTACGAGCAGTACTTC.

J is TRBJ2-5 and V is TRBV18, with 11 positions matching TRBD2. J was trimmed by 4 bases and V by 3 bases; bases with no gene match: 4. This CDR3 region has 15 residues. CDR1 is KGHSH and CDR2 is LQKENI in the germline V gene. The CDR3 region is CASSPGLAGGETQYF. CDR3 DNA: TGTGCCAGCTCACCCGGGCTAGCGGGAGGAGAGACCCAGTACTTC.

CDR3: CASSAGSWGIGELFF. DNA for the CDR3: TGTGCCAGCAGCGCCGGCTCTTGGGGGATCGGGGAGCTGTTTTTT. The V gene is TRBV7-9, the J gene TRBJ2-2; possibly TRBD1 or TRBD2 for D (5 bases each). The CDR3 spans 15 residues. V shed 5 bases and J shed 7 bases, with 17 bases lying between them. CDR1 is SEHNR and CDR2 is FQNEAQ in the germline V gene (reference sequence).

The chain is built from TRBV5-8 and TRBJ2-5; possible D gene TRBD2, 5 bases. The CDR3 runs 15 residues. V lost 0 bases, J lost 5 bases, and 14 bases lay in between. CDR1 and CDR2 from the germline V gene are SGHTS and YDEGEE. The CDR3 protein is CASSLVPGITETQYF. In DNA form, the CDR3 reads TGTGCCAGCAGCTTGGTTCCGGGGATAACGGAGACCCAGTACTTC.

This clone was seen a single time. This sequence joins TRBV5-6 and TRBJ1-5; 7 bases match TRBD1. J was trimmed by 5 bases and V by 2 bases; bases with no gene match: 4. In germline, CDR1 is SGHDT, CDR2 YYEEEE. The CDR3 is 14 amino acids. CDR3: CASSFRGADQPQHF. CDR3 nucleotide sequence: TGTGCCAGCAGCTTCAGGGGGGCGGATCAGCCCCAGCATTTT.

The chain links TRBV14 to TRBJ1-1, with D uncertain. The V and J ends lost 3 bases and 1 base respectively, with 9 bases between them. Germline V lookup: CDR1 SGHDN, CDR2 FVKESK. The CDR3 covers 14 residues. CDR3 bases: TGTGCCAGCAGCCAGCTACTGGCGAACACTGAAGCTTTCTTT. Protein: CASSQLLANTEAFF.

The V and J genes are TRBV6-5 and TRBJ1-1; D is unclear. This CDR3 contains 16 residues. The V gene lost 0 bases and the J gene lost 10 bases, with 21 bases spanning the gap. CDR1 MNHEY and CDR2 SVGAGI come from the germline V gene. CDR3 residues: CASSYSTGAHVIGAFF. In nucleotides, the CDR3 is TGTGCCAGCAGTTACTCGACCGGAGCCCACGTGATTGGAGCTTTCTTT.

The J gene is TRBJ1-2, the V gene TRBV14; possible D gene TRBD1, 5 bases. Germline CDR1 SGHDN, CDR2 FVKESK. CDR3 length equals 15 residues. The V end lost 4 bases, the J end lost 4 bases, and 16 bases lay between the germline ends. The CDR3 bases are TGTGCCAGCAGCCGGCGGGACTCACGGGGCTATGGCTACACCTTC. Translation: CASSRRDSRGYGYTF.

This clone was detected only a few times. This sequence joins TRBV30 and TRBJ2-5; no clear D. This CDR3 has 11 residues. Trimming took off 7 bases at V and 6 bases at J, with 12 bases between the two ends. Germline V gives CDR1 GTSNPN, CDR2 SVGIG (reference sequence). In nucleotides, the CDR3 is TGTGCCTATAGTTCTGAGAAGACCCAGTACTTC. Its translation is CAYSSEKTQYF. Full variable domain (missing parts from reference TRBV30 and TRBJ2-5): SQTIHQWPATLVQPVGSPLSLECTVEGTSNPNLYWYRQAAGRGLQLLFYSVGIGQISSEVPQNLSASRPQDRQFILSSKKLLLSDSGFYLCAYSSEKTQYFGPGTRLLVL.

This chain connects TRBV6-5 to TRBJ2-7, with D uncertain. The CDR3 extends over 12 amino acids. Germline assignment: CDR1 MNHEY and CDR2 SVGAGI. V was pared by 4 bases and J by 3 bases, with 7 bases between. CDR3 amino acids: CASSSLSYEQYF. The CDR3 DNA is TGTGCCAGCAGTTCCCTAAGCTACGAGCAGTACTTC.

The V gene is TRBV5-4, the J gene TRBJ2-7, with 9 bases that match TRBD1. The junction had 8 bases not matched to a gene; V was cut back by 5 bases and J by 5 bases. Germline lookup yields CDR1 SGHNT and CDR2 YYREEE (reference sequence). The CDR3 length is 14 residues. CDR3 region: CASRSPGQGNEQYF. In nucleotides, the CDR3 is TGTGCCAGCAGATCTCCGGGACAGGGTAACGAGCAGTACTTC.

The V and J genes are TRBV7-8 and TRBJ2-1; no definite D call. The CDR3 runs 11 residues. The germline CDR1 and CDR2 sequences are SGHVS and FQNEAQ. Trimming cost V 11 bases and J 4 bases, with 9 bases left between them. The CDR3 DNA is TGTGCCGCCGGCGGTTACAATGAGCAGTTCTTC. This codes for CAAGGYNEQFF.

This clone was observed a handful of times. This chain connects TRBV18 to TRBJ1-5; 9 bases agree with TRBD1. The CDR3 is 16 amino acids. Unmatched junction bases numbered 7, after V lost 2 bases and J lost 5 bases. Germline-derived CDR1 and CDR2 are KGHSH and LQKENI. CDR3 sequence (DNA): TGTGCCAGCTCACCAACCGGGACAGGGCCCGATCAGCCCCAGCATTTT. Translated: CASSPTGTGPDQPQHF. Full variable domain (missing parts from reference TRBV18 and TRBJ1-5): NAGVMQNPRHLVRRRGQEARLRCSPMKGHSHVYWYRQLPEEGLKFMVYLQKENIIDESGMPKERFSAEFPKEGPSILRIQQVVRGDSAAYFCASSPTGTGPDQPQHFGDGTRLSIL.

The chain is built from TRBV6-1 and TRBJ1-3, with D maybe TRBD1 (5 bases). The CDR3 is made up of 15 amino acids. Trimming cost V 5 bases and J 1 base, with 12 bases left between them. Germline V gene lookup returns CDR1 MNHNS and CDR2 SASEGT. In DNA form, the CDR3 reads TGTGCCAGCAGTTGGGAGCGGGGGTCTGGAAACACCATATATTTT. Its translation: CASSWERGSGNTIYF.

The chain is built from TRBV7-6 and TRBJ2-1, with 16 bases that match TRBD2. From germline, CDR1 is SGHVS and CDR2 FNYEAQ. Germline trimming cut 5 bases from V and 7 bases from J; bases unmatched to any gene: 8. The CDR3 is made up of 17 amino acids. The CDR3 DNA reads TGTGCCAGCAGCCCGGGGACTAGCGGGAGGGCCCGTAATGAGCAGTTCTTC. It codes for CASSPGTSGRARNEQFF.

There are a few counts of this clone. The chain carries TRBV11-2 and TRBJ1-2, with 8 nucleotides matching TRBD1. The CDR3 loop spans 18 amino acids. CDR1 is SGHAT, CDR2 FQNNGV, per germline. Trimming at V came to 4 bases and at J to 2 bases, leaving 15 bases not matched to a gene. CDR3 bases: TGTGCCAGCAGCTCGGTCCGGGACAGGCGGCTAGAAAACTATGGCTACACCTTC. Translation: CASSSVRDRRLENYGYTF.